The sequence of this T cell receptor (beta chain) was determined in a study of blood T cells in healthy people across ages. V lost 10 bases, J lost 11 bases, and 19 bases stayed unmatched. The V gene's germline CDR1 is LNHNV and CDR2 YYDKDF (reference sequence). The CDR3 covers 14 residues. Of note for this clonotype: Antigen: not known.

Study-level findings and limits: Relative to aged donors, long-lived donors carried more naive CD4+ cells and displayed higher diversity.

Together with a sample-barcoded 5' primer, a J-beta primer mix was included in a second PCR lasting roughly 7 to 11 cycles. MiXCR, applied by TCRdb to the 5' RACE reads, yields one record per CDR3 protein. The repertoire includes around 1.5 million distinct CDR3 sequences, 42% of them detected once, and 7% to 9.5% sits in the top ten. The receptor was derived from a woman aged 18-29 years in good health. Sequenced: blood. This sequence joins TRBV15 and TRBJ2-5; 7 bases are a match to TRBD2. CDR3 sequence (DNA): TGTGCCATTTCGCGGGGGAGCTCCTACAATGAGCAGTACTTC. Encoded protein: CAISRGSSYNEQYF.